This entry lists 17 T cell receptor beta chains sequenced from one sample in a study of OX40 agonist ivuxolimab in advanced cancers. Assay used: immunoSEQ multiplex PCR; TCRdb lists only in-frame clones, some missing. The sample lists approximately 58,000 clones, approximately 84% occurring once. Sequences were derived from CD4+ or CD8+ T cells sorted from blood, sampled in a trial of the OX40 agonist ivuxolimab. All receptors come from an adult with an advanced solid tumor such as melanoma, head and neck, liver or kidney cancer.

The J gene is TRBJ2-7, the V gene TRBV5-6; D remains unclear. The length of the CDR3 is 11 residues. Trimming left V 0 bases short and J 3 bases short, with 1 base between. In germline, CDR1 is SGHDT, CDR2 YYEEEE. This chain's CDR3 is CASSLDYEQYF. The DNA of the CDR3 is TGTGCCAGCAGCTTGGACTACGAGCAGTACTTC.

The rearrangement joins TRBV7-3 to TRBJ2-3; D uncertain. The CDR3 runs to 14 residues. Germline assignment: CDR1 SGHTA and CDR2 FQGTGA. Trimming took 2 bases from V and 4 from J, leaving 10 bases between them. The CDR3 loop is CASSLGRSPDTQYF. The CDR3 nucleotides read TGTGCCAGCAGCTTAGGACGGAGCCCAGATACGCAGTATTTT.

The V gene is TRBV4-1, the J gene TRBJ2-2; TRBD1 might be the D (5 bases). CDR3 length: 16 amino acids. Germline CDR1 is MGHRA and CDR2 is YSYEKL. The V end was cut by 0 bases, the J end by 7 bases, with 15 bases between. The CDR3: CASSQEAGLFVGELFF. The CDR3 coding sequence is TGCGCCAGCAGCCAAGAGGCAGGGTTATTCGTCGGGGAGCTGTTTTTT.

V gene TRBV11-2 combines with J gene TRBJ2-2; TRBD1 matches 7 bases. The CDR3 sequence is 15 residues long. CDR1 is SGHAT and CDR2 is FQNNGV in the germline V gene. Unmatched junction bases numbered 6, after V lost 5 bases and J lost 3 bases. The CDR3 loop reads CASSPLTGDTGELFF. Written as DNA, the CDR3 is TGTGCCAGCAGCCCTTTAACAGGGGACACCGGGGAGCTGTTTTTT.

The rearrangement uses TRBV7-9 and TRBJ1-1, with a weak D call TRBD1 (5 bases). The CDR3 loop spans 14 amino acids. CDR1 and CDR2 from the germline V gene are SEHNR and FQNEAQ (reference sequence). The V end lost 5 bases, the J end lost 3 bases, and 13 bases lay between the germline ends. CDR3 region: CASSRLDRYTEAFF. The CDR3 nucleotides read TGTGCCAGCAGCAGACTAGACAGATACACTGAAGCTTTCTTT.

The chain combines TRBV11-1 with TRBJ2-5; D is perhaps TRBD2 (5 bases). The V end was cut by 7 bases, the J end by 5 bases, with 17 bases between. Germline V gives CDR1 SGHAT, CDR2 FQDESV (reference sequence). This CDR3 comprises 14 residues. In nucleotides, the CDR3 is TGTGCCAGCAACCCACCCGGAGGAATGGAGACCCAGTACTTC. As protein: CASNPPGGMETQYF.

The chain employs TRBV30 and TRBJ2-7; 9 positions match TRBD2. Losses at the gene ends were 0 bases for V and 3 bases for J; bases not matched to a gene: 6. Looked up from germline, CDR1 is GTSNPN and CDR2 is SVGIG (reference sequence). This CDR3 comprises 15 residues. The CDR3 DNA reads as TGTGCCTGGAGTGTATTTCTAGCGGGATACTACGAGCAGTACTTC. It is translated as CAWSVFLAGYYEQYF.

The chain recombines TRBV2 with TRBJ2-5, with 7 bases aligning to TRBD2. The CDR3 is 16 residues long. In germline, CDR1 is SNHLY, CDR2 FYNNEI. V lost 6 bases to trimming and J lost 5 bases; unmatched junction nucleotides: 15. CDR3 in amino acids: CASRGEGRGYSETQYF. The DNA of the CDR3 is TGTGCCAGCAGGGGGGAGGGAAGAGGCTACTCCGAGACCCAGTACTTC.

The chain carries TRBV6-1 and TRBJ1-6, with a weak D call TRBD1 (5 bases). Germline loops: CDR1 MNHNS, CDR2 SASEGT. This CDR3 contains 15 residues. V was shortened by 1 base and J by 8 bases, with 12 bases between the two germline ends. The CDR3 sequence: CASSEGTRGDSPLHF. DNA of the CDR3: TGTGCCAGCAGTGAAGGCACAAGGGGCGATTCACCCCTCCACTTT.

The V and J genes are TRBV7-3 and TRBJ1-1; 7 bases map to TRBD1. The V and J ends lost 5 bases and 3 bases, in that order; junction bases with no gene match: 6. Germline V gene data show CDR1 as SGHTA and CDR2 as FQGTGA. CDR3 length: 14 residues. The CDR3 loop is CASSIQTGDTEAFF. The CDR3 DNA follows: TGTGCCAGCAGCATCCAAACAGGGGACACTGAAGCTTTCTTT.

The chain joins TRBV5-1 to TRBJ2-1; 13 bases line up with TRBD2. V gave up 5 bases and J gave up 7 bases; unmatched junction bases: 0. Germline V CDR1 and CDR2: SGHRS, YFSETQ. CDR3 length equals 13 residues. The CDR3 reads CASRTSGRNEQFF. The DNA of the CDR3 is TGCGCCAGCAGGACTAGCGGGAGGAATGAGCAGTTCTTC. The full variable domain, completed using reference TRBV5-1 and TRBJ2-1, is KAGVTQTPRYLIKTRGQQVTLSCSPISGHRSVSWYQQTPGQGLQFLFEYFSETQRNKGNFPGRFSGRQFSNSRSEMNVSTLELGDSALYLCASRTSGRNEQFFGPGTRLTVL.

The chain combines TRBV7-9 with TRBJ2-7; D is possibly TRBD2 (7 bases). Germline values: CDR1 SEHNR, CDR2 FQNEAQ (reference sequence). There are 14 residues in the CDR3. V was cut by 0 bases and J by 5 bases, with 11 bases left in between. The CDR3 DNA reads TGTGCCAGCAGCTTAGCGGGGGGGCTGGACGAGCAGTACTTC. Protein product: CASSLAGGLDEQYF.

The V and J genes are TRBV11-2 and TRBJ2-1; possibly TRBD2 for D (6 bases). This CDR3 has 14 amino acids. V dropped 1 base and J dropped 6 bases, with 10 bases sitting between them. Germline CDR1 SGHAT, CDR2 FQNNGV. This chain's CDR3 is CASSLGGVVNEQFF. In DNA, the CDR3 is TGTGCCAGCAGCTTAGGGGGGGTGGTCAATGAGCAGTTCTTC.

This clone was recorded only once. This chain links TRBV11-3 with TRBJ2-3; D is perhaps TRBD1 or TRBD2 (5 bases each). V lost 8 bases to trimming and J lost 1 base, with 28 bases between them. Germline V gene lookup returns CDR1 SGHNT and CDR2 YENEEA. CDR3 length: 19 residues. CDR3 DNA: TGTGCCAGCTCCGCCGGGACGGGGCGGATCCCGGCTGGCACAGATACGCAGTATTTT. Protein: CASSAGTGRIPAGTDTQYF. Full variable domain (remainder filled in from reference TRBV11-3 and TRBJ2-3): EAGVVQSPRYKIIEKKQPVAFWCNPISGHNTLYWYLQNLGQGPELLIRYENEEAVDDSQLPKDRFSAERLKGVDSTLKIQPAELGDSAVYLCASSAGTGRIPAGTDTQYFGPGTRLTVL.

This rearrangement joins TRBV7-9 to TRBJ2-2; the D gene is possibly TRBD1 (5 bases). In germline, CDR1 is SEHNR, CDR2 FQNEAQ (reference sequence). The CDR3 length is 13 residues. With 2 bases removed from V and 8 bases from J, the gap between germline ends came to 9 bases. The CDR3 spells CASSLPGPGELFF. CDR3 bases: TGTGCCAGCAGCTTACCAGGGCCGGGGGAGCTGTTTTTT.

The V and J genes are TRBV7-2 and TRBJ1-6; 7 positions match TRBD1. Per germline, CDR1 SGHTA and CDR2 FQGNSA. The CDR3 has 14 residues. The trim removed 0 bases at V and 8 bases at J, leaving 1 base unmatched. The CDR3 reads CASSLAGQYSPLHF. The CDR3 DNA is TGTGCCAGCAGCTTAGCGGGACAGTATTCACCCCTCCACTTT.

The CDR3 protein is CASSSGVAGRVADTQYF. CDR3 DNA sequence: TGTGCCAGCAGCAGTGGGGTAGCGGGGAGGGTTGCAGATACGCAGTATTTT. The rearrangement links TRBV7-2 to TRBJ2-3, with 8 bases identical to TRBD2. Germline lookup yields CDR1 SGHTA and CDR2 FQGNSA. J was trimmed by 4 bases and V by 5 bases; bases with no gene match: 14. The CDR3 totals 17 residues.